The 31 T cell receptor beta chains in this list originate from one sample, sequenced in a study of human T cells and chemical hapten exposure. Noted time point: pre-sensitization, week 0. Treatment noted: therapeutic diphenylcyclopropenone sensitization with weekly scalp DPC. TCRdb itself ran the RACE reads through MiXCR, one entry per CDR3 protein. The sample lists under 400,000 distinct CDR3 sequences, more than 4.5% occurring once. This material consisted of whole blood, taken in connection with sensitization to the hapten diphenylcyclopropenone (DPC). The receptor set was obtained from a woman in her fifties or sixties with alopecia areata. Some clones in this sample may be carry-over from other donors' samples.

This clonotype was counted ten times or more. The chain links TRBV10-3 to TRBJ2-7, with 7 bases fitting TRBD2. Germline CDR1 reads ENHRY; CDR2 reads SYGVKD. This CDR3 spans 13 amino acids. V lost 3 bases to trimming and J lost 9 bases; unmatched junction nucleotides: 8. The CDR3 region is CAISDGTTAGQYF. The CDR3 DNA reads as TGTGCCATCAGTGACGGGACTACCGCAGGGCAGTACTTC.

This clonotype turned up a few times. The gene calls are TRBV29-1 and TRBJ1-1, with 9 bases aligning to TRBD1. Germline V CDR1 and CDR2: SQVTM, ANQGSEA. The J segment lost 5 bases and the V segment lost 6 bases, leaving 10 bases of the junction unmatched. There are 14 residues in the CDR3. The CDR3 is CSVGYRGRGTEAFF. The CDR3 DNA follows: TGCAGCGTAGGCTACAGGGGGCGGGGGACTGAAGCTTTCTTT.

With regard to this clonotype: A much larger clonotype is one base distant, so this may be a read error. The chain employs TRBV19 and TRBJ2-1; D gene ambiguous. The DNA end is a closer match to TRBJ2-7, so the J assignment may be wrong. Germline V gene sequence: CDR1 LNHDA, CDR2 SQIVND (reference sequence). The CDR3 spans 15 residues. Here the CDR3 reads CASSFDWGFGNEQYF. CDR3 coding DNA: TGTGCCTCCTCCTTTGATTGGGGATTTGGCAATGAGCAGTACTTC.

There are a few counts of this clonotype. This rearrangement joins TRBV20-1 to TRBJ2-7; maybe TRBD2 (6 bases). Trimming removed 3 bases from V and 3 bases from J, with 15 bases in between. CDR1 is DFQATT and CDR2 is SNEGSKA in the germline V gene (reference sequence). The CDR3 loop spans 14 amino acids. The CDR3 DNA follows: TGCAGTGCTAGTGGGCGGGGATTCCTCTACGAGCAGTACTTC. Its protein product is CSASGRGFLYEQYF.

This clonotype was seen only a few times. This sequence joins TRBV7-9 and TRBJ2-7; a possible D gene is TRBD1 (6 bases). In germline, CDR1 is SEHNR, CDR2 FQNEAQ (reference sequence). The CDR3 loop spans 15 amino acids. V lost 6 bases, J lost 0 bases, and 15 bases lay in between. DNA of the CDR3: TGTGCCAGCAGGTCGGACAGTCTGCTCTCCTACGAGCAGTACTTC. Translation gives CASRSDSLLSYEQYF.

This clonotype has a count of ten or more. The chain carries TRBV12-3 or TRBV12-4 and TRBJ2-3; 10 bases are shared with TRBD2. The CDR3 covers 14 residues. The junction had 2 bases not matched to a gene; V was cut back by 3 bases and J by 5 bases. The CDR3 DNA is TGTGCCAGCAGTTTCAGCGGGGGGGTAGATACGCAGTATTTT. This translates into CASSFSGGVDTQYF.

The table lists this clonotype with many counts. The genes are TRBV25-1 and TRBJ2-7, with TRBD1 as a possible D gene (5 bases). CDR3 length: 11 amino acids. Per the germline V gene, CDR1 is MGHDK and CDR2 is SYGVNS. Trimming shortened V by 6 bases and J by 7 bases, and 10 bases separated the two germline ends. CDR3 DNA sequence: TGTGCCAGCAGACAGGCCAGAGAGCAGTACTTC. This encodes CASRQAREQYF.

This clonotype was seen many times. The J gene is TRBJ2-4, the V gene TRBV25-1; D may be TRBD1 (6 bases). This CDR3 region has 16 residues. The ends were cut back, 5 bases at V and 9 bases at J, with 23 bases in the middle. The germline gives CDR1 MGHDK, CDR2 SYGVNS. The CDR3 loop is CASSPPEGHRYGIQYF. In nucleotides, the CDR3 is TGTGCCAGCAGTCCCCCAGAGGGACATAGGTACGGCATTCAGTACTTC.

This clonotype occurred a few times. This chain connects TRBV2 to TRBJ2-1; 7 positions agree with TRBD1. The CDR3 covers 15 residues. V lost 1 base, J lost 2 bases, and 2 bases stayed unmatched. CDR1 and CDR2 from the germline V gene are SNHLY and FYNNEI. CDR3 region: CASSEEGATYNEQFF. CDR3 coding DNA: TGTGCCAGCAGTGAAGAGGGGGCAACCTACAATGAGCAGTTCTTC.

This clonotype was observed many times. The V and J genes are TRBV2 and TRBJ2-3; 8 bases map to TRBD1. Germline CDR1 reads SNHLY; CDR2 reads FYNNEI. V gave up 8 bases and J gave up 6 bases; unmatched junction bases: 7. The CDR3 loop spans 13 amino acids. The CDR3 region has the DNA TGTGCCAGCGAGTACAGGGGGTCGGATACGCAGTATTTT. Residues: CASEYRGSDTQYF. Combining the CDR3 with reference TRBV2 and TRBJ2-3 gives the whole variable domain EPEVTQTPSHQVTQMGQEVILRCVPISNHLYFYWYRQILGQKVEFLVSFYNNEISEKSEIFDDQFSVERPDGSNFTLKIRSTKLEDSAMYFCASEYRGSDTQYFGPGTRLTVL.

The chain joins TRBV2 to TRBJ1-2; D is unclear. Germline V gene lookup returns CDR1 SNHLY and CDR2 FYNNEI. Trimming pared 3 bases from V and 7 bases from J, leaving 15 bases between. CDR3 size: 14 residues. The CDR3 DNA reads TGTGCCAGCAGTGATATAGGGAGTGTGTCTGGCTACACCTTC. Translation gives CASSDIGSVSGYTF.

This clonotype was seen many times. The genes are TRBV24-1 and TRBJ2-2, with TRBD1 matching over 8 bases. The CDR3 loop spans 15 amino acids. Germline values: CDR1 KGHDR, CDR2 SFDVKD. Trimming took 7 bases from V and 5 from J; bases not matched to a gene: 8. The CDR3 is CATRPAGGATGELFF. CDR3 DNA: TGTGCCACCAGGCCGGCAGGGGGCGCGACCGGGGAGCTGTTTTTT.

This chain connects TRBV6-5 to TRBJ2-1, with 9 bases fitting TRBD1. After removal of 6 bases from V and 7 bases from J, the junction contained 7 bases not matched to a gene. The CDR3 has 14 residues. Germline CDR1 reads MNHEY; CDR2 reads SVGAGI. The CDR3 loop is CASRRQGGRNEQFF. CDR3 nucleotide sequence: TGTGCCAGCAGGAGACAGGGGGGTAGGAATGAGCAGTTCTTC.

At least ten counts were recorded for this clonotype. The chain couples TRBV6-1 to TRBJ1-1; D unclear. The CDR3 spans 15 residues. V lost 0 bases to trimming and J lost 5 bases, with 13 bases between them. The germline gives CDR1 MNHNS, CDR2 SASEGT. The CDR3 DNA sequence: TGTGCCAGCAGTGAAGCCGCCGGGCGATTAACTGAAGCTTTCTTT. Translation gives CASSEAAGRLTEAFF.

This clonotype showed up many times. The chain employs TRBV9 and TRBJ1-1, with D perhaps TRBD1 (5 bases). Germline V gene lookup returns CDR1 SGDLS and CDR2 YYNGEE. Trimming removed 4 bases from V and 3 bases from J, with 13 bases in between. CDR3 length: 14 amino acids. CDR3 amino acids: CASSPRGRDTEAFF. DNA for the CDR3: TGTGCCAGCAGCCCTAGGGGCAGGGACACTGAAGCTTTCTTT.

This clonotype occurred a few times. The chain uses TRBV20-1 and TRBJ1-6; D is undetermined. Trimming removed 3 bases from V and 5 bases from J, with 8 bases in between. This CDR3 has 13 amino acids. Germline V CDR1 and CDR2: DFQATT, SNEGSKA (reference sequence). CDR3 DNA sequence: TGCAGTGCTAGGCCTGCGCATAATTCACCCCTCCACTTT. This sequence encodes CSARPAHNSPLHF.

The V call is TRBV7-6, the J call TRBJ2-7, with 8 bases fitting TRBD2. After removal of 4 bases from V and 0 bases from J, the junction contained 5 bases not matched to a gene. Per the germline V gene, CDR1 is SGHVS and CDR2 is FNYEAQ. The CDR3 runs 15 residues. The CDR3: CASSSLSGASYEQYF. The CDR3 DNA reads TGTGCCAGCAGCTCACTTAGCGGGGCCTCCTACGAGCAGTACTTC.

This clonotype was counted between two and nine times. The chain carries TRBV10-3 and TRBJ1-1; tentative D call: TRBD1 (5 bases). The length of the CDR3 is 11 residues. CDR1 and CDR2 (germline): ENHRY, SYGVKD. Trimming took off 6 bases at V and 5 bases at J, with 7 bases between the two ends. Here the CDR3 DNA reads TGTGCCATCAGGGGGGGGACTGAAGCTTTCTTT. Translated: CAIRGGTEAFF.

J is TRBJ1-2 and V is TRBV18, with D possibly matching TRBD1 (5 bases). V was shortened by 6 bases and J by 4 bases, with 12 bases between the two germline ends. This CDR3 region has 13 residues. Germline CDR1 KGHSH, CDR2 LQKENI. CDR3 nucleotide sequence: TGTGCCAGCTCGGGGCAGGGAAGCTATGGCTACACCTTC. Protein sequence: CASSGQGSYGYTF.

The J gene is TRBJ1-6, the V gene TRBV29-1; D possibly corresponds to TRBD1 (6 bases). The CDR3 contains 16 residues. The V end was cut by 3 bases, the J end by 5 bases, with 17 bases between. The germline CDR1 and CDR2 sequences are SQVTM and ANQGSEA. CDR3 sequence (DNA): TGCAGCGTTGACCAGGAGGGGGAGCCTAATAATTCACCCCTCCACTTT. Protein product: CSVDQEGEPNNSPLHF. The variable domain in full, completed from reference TRBV29-1 and TRBJ1-6, reads SAVISQKPSRDICQRGTSLTIQCQVDSQVTMMFWYRQQPGQSLTLIATANQGSEATYESGFVIDKFPISRPNLTFSTLTVSNMSPEDSSIYLCSVDQEGEPNNSPLHFGNGTRLTVT.

Many counts were recorded for this clonotype. The J gene is TRBJ2-3, the V gene TRBV5-6; TRBD2 is a possible D gene (5 bases). V was trimmed by 4 bases and J by 2 bases, leaving 14 bases between them. Germline CDR1 SGHDT, CDR2 YYEEEE. This CDR3 comprises 15 residues. The CDR3 region has the DNA TGTGCCAGCAGCCCCTCGGAGGTATACACAGATACGCAGTATTTT. Amino acids: CASSPSEVYTDTQYF.

The rearrangement joins TRBV5-1 to TRBJ1-4; possible D gene TRBD1, 5 bases. This CDR3 spans 15 amino acids. The germline V gene has CDR1 SGHRS and CDR2 YFSETQ. Trimming pared 7 bases from V and 5 bases from J, leaving 18 bases between. Written as DNA, the CDR3 is TGCGCCAGCTCGACTACGGGGCTTCAAAATGAAAAACTGTTTTTT. It encodes CASSTTGLQNEKLFF.

The table lists this clonotype with a few counts. This chain uses TRBV3-1 with TRBJ2-1; 8 nucleotides match TRBD2. V dropped 6 bases and J dropped 1; count of bases not matched to a gene: 8. Germline CDR1 LGHDT, CDR2 YNNKEL (reference sequence). The CDR3 totals 16 residues. CDR3 amino acids: CASRSGERGSYNEQFF. The CDR3 DNA follows: TGTGCCAGCAGGTCGGGGGAGCGGGGGTCCTACAATGAGCAGTTCTTC.

CDR3 sequence (DNA): TGTGCCAGCAGTTCGTGGGAATCTGGGCAGCCCCAGCATTTT. Its protein is CASSSWESGQPQHF. The genes are TRBV27 and TRBJ1-5; D is unresolved. Looked up from germline, CDR1 is MNHEY and CDR2 is SMNVEV (reference sequence). V was pared by 4 bases and J by 7 bases, with 14 bases between. This CDR3 contains 14 residues.

There are many counts of this clonotype. This chain joins TRBV5-1 and TRBJ1-4, with D unresolved. The V gene lost 2 bases and the J gene lost 5 bases, with 10 bases spanning the gap. Germline values: CDR1 SGHRS, CDR2 YFSETQ. This CDR3 region has 14 residues. CDR3 residues: CASSLRWPNEKLFF. The CDR3 bases are TGCGCCAGCAGCTTAAGGTGGCCGAATGAAAAACTGTTTTTT.

This clonotype was detected many times. At one end the junction does not follow the germline gene, possibly because of a read error. The chain couples TRBV12-3 or TRBV12-4 to TRBJ2-7, with 8 bases lining up with TRBD2. The CDR3 totals 14 residues. This chain's CDR3 is CASSIAGPSYEQYF. The CDR3 DNA is TGTGCCAGCAGTATAGCGGGGCCCTCCTACGAGCAGTACTTC.

The chain joins TRBV24-1 to TRBJ2-1; D possibly uses TRBD1 or TRBD2 (7 bases each). The CDR3 covers 14 residues. Germline CDR1 KGHDR, CDR2 SFDVKD. V dropped 4 bases and J dropped 5 bases, with 11 bases sitting between them. The DNA of the CDR3 is TGTGCCACCAGTGAGCAGGGGGGGAACAATGAGCAGTTCTTC. Protein sequence: CATSEQGGNNEQFF.

Comment on this clonotype: A read error may produce the germline difference seen at one junction end. This rearrangement joins TRBV28 to TRBJ2-5; maybe TRBD2 (6 bases). CDR3 length: 14 residues. CDR1 and CDR2 (germline): MDHEN, SYDVKM. The DNA for the CDR3 is TGTGCCGGCAGCACGGGTCTATTGGGGGGGACCCAGTACTTC. It specifies CAGSTGLLGGTQYF. The full variable domain, completed using reference TRBV28 and TRBJ2-5, is DVKVTQSSRYLVKRTGEKVFLECVQDMDHENMFWYRQDPGLGLRLIYFSYDVKMKEKGDIPEGYSVSREKKERFSLILESASTNQTSMYLCAGSTGLLGGTQYFGPGTRLLVL.

This clonotype was counted at least ten times. The chain couples TRBV12-5 to TRBJ2-5; D call uncertain. The ends were cut back, 6 bases at V and 6 bases at J, with 8 bases in the middle. Germline lookup yields CDR1 LGHNT and CDR2 FRNRAP. The CDR3 is 11 residues long. DNA for the CDR3: TGTGCTAGTGGCACATCACAGACCCAGTACTTC. Translating gives CASGTSQTQYF.

The sample holds a few counts of this clonotype. Written as DNA, the CDR3 is TGTGCCAGCAACCCGGACAGGGGGTTCGCTTTCTTT. Translated, it gives CASNPDRGFAFF. The chain joins TRBV5-4 to TRBJ1-1; 10 nucleotides match TRBD1. The CDR3 covers 12 residues. The germline V gene has CDR1 SGHNT and CDR2 YYREEE (reference sequence). V shed 6 bases and J 11 bases; nucleotides not matched to a gene: 7. Drawing the rest from reference TRBV5-4 and TRBJ1-1, the complete variable domain is ETGVTQSPTHLIKTRGQQVTLRCSSQSGHNTVSWYQQALGQGPQFIFQYYREEENGRGNFPPRFSGLQFPNYSSELNVNALELDDSALYLCASNPDRGFAFFGQGTRLTVV.

The chain joins TRBV4-2 to TRBJ2-3; 12 positions agree with TRBD2. The CDR3 length is 17 residues. V dropped 3 bases and J dropped 2; count of bases not matched to a gene: 6. Germline loops: CDR1 LGHNA, CDR2 YNFKEQ. DNA for the CDR3: TGTGCCAGCAGCCAGACGACTAGCGGGGGAGCCACAGATACGCAGTATTTT. Translating gives CASSQTTSGGATDTQYF.